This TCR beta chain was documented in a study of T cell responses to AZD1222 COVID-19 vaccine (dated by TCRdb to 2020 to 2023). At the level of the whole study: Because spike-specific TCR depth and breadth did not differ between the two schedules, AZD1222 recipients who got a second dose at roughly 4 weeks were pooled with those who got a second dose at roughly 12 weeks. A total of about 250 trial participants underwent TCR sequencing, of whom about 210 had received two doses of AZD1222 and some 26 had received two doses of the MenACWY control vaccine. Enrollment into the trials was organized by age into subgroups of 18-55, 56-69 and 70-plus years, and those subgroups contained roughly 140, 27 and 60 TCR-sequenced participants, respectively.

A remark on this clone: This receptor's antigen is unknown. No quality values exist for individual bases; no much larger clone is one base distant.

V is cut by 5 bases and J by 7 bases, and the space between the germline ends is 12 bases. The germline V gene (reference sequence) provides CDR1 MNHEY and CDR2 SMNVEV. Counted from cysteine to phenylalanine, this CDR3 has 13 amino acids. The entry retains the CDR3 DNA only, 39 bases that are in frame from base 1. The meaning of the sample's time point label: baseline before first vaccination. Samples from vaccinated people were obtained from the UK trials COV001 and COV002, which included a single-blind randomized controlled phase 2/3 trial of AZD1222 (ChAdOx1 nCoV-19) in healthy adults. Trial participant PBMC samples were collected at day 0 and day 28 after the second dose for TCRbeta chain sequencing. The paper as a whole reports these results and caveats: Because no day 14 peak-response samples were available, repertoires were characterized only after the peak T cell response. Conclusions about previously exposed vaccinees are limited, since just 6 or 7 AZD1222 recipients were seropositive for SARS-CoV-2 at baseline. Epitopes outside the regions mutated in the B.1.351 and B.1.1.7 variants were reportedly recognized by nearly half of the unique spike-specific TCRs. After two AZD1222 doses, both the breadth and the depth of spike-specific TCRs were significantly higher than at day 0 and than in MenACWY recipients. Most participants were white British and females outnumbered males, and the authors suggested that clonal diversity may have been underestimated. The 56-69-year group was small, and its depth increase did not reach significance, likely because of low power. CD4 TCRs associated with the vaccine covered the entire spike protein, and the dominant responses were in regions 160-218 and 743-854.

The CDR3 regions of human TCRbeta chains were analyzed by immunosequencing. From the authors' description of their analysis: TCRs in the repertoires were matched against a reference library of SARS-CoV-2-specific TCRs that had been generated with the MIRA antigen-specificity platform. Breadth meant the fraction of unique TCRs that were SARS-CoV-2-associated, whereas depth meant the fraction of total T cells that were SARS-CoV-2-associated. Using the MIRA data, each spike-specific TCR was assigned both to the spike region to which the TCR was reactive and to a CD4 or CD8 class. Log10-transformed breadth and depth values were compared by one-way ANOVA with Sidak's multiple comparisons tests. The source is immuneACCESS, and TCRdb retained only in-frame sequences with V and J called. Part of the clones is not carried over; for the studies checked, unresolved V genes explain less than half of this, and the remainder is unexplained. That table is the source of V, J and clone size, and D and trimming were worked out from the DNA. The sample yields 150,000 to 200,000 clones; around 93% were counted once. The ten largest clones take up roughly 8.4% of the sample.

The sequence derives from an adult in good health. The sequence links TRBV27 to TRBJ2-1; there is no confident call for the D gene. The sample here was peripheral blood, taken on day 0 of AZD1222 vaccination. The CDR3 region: CASSPRSGNEQFF. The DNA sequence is TGTGCCAGCAGTCCCCGATCGGGTAATGAGCAGTTCTTC.